This TCR beta chain appears in the sequencing data of a study of blood T cell repertoires in COVID-19. The wider study: PBMCs, B-cell-depleted T cells, or T cells were the source of the cDNA or gDNA that made up the material.

Germline trimming cut 7 bases from V and 0 bases from J; bases unmatched to any gene: 6. CDR3 length: 14 residues. The germline gives CDR1 SQVTM, CDR2 ANQGSEA. Data came from immunoSEQ multiplex PCR; TCRdb stores just in-frame clones and leaves some out. Of under 300,000 clones listed, 82% are singletons. Sequencing was carried out using peripheral blood. The clonotype was recovered from a woman of 80 years or more with active or convalescent COVID-19. The rearrangement joins TRBV29-1 to TRBJ2-1; 7 positions match TRBD1. The CDR3 sequence is CSAEGQRSYNEQFF. The CDR3 nucleotides are TGCAGCGCCGAGGGACAGCGCTCCTACAATGAGCAGTTCTTC.